The clone carrying this T cell receptor (beta chain) was counted many times. The data stem from a study of T-cell reconstitution after alpha-beta-depleted transplantation in children. This sample's TCRbeta library carried unique molecular identifier barcodes. Each CDR3 protein gets one entry after TCRdb re-called the PCR reads with MiXCR. This sample has a few hundred thousand distinct CDR3 sequences; approximately 9.9% occur once, and the top ten carry around 5.1%. The CDR3 sequence is 15 residues long. Per the germline V gene, CDR1 is MNHEY and CDR2 is SMNVEV (reference sequence). Germline trimming cut 6 bases from V and 4 bases from J; bases unmatched to any gene: 10.

The source of this sequence is a human donor who donated a stem cell graft to a child with SCID. This chain links TRBV27 with TRBJ2-3; 7 positions match TRBD2. Sequencing was performed on PBMCs from the stem cell graft donor, taken from the stem cell graft. The CDR3: CASSTVWGGPDTQYF. The CDR3 DNA reads TGTGCCAGCAGCACCGTGTGGGGGGGTCCAGATACGCAGTATTTT.